This TCR beta chain was recovered during a study of T cells in Graves' hyperthyroidism and ophthalmopathy (dated by TCRdb to between 2018 and 2021). Some background on the complete study: Peripheral blood was collected at initial diagnosis, before any treatment. A discovery cohort of 95 to 100 patients, roughly 40 with Graves' ophthalmopathy and 57 with stable Graves' hyperthyroidism, was used to find distinguishing TCR V-J signatures. TCR Vbeta CDR3 sequencing of roughly 140 peripheral blood samples (43 ophthalmopathy, over 70 hyperthyroidism and around 17 progressor patients) is reported in the paper. Once sampling was done, hyperthyroidism patients were given methimazole at a starting dose of 30 mg daily, whereas ophthalmopathy patients were given high-dose intravenous methylprednisolone. The 100 discovery patients were randomly split 7:3 into training and test sets. Whether ophthalmopathy could be predicted prospectively was tested in an independent validation cohort made up of under 20 hyperthyroidism patients plus 17 patients who later progressed to ophthalmopathy. In six Graves' hyperthyroidism patients, the study also compared T-cell repertoires from thyroid tissue with T-cell repertoires from blood.

Ophthalmopathy patients had moderately to severely active disease, Clinical Activity Score of at least 3, NOSPECS grade of at least 4, and duration under 3 months. Any patient with an uncontrolled infection, another autoimmune disease, pregnancy or lactation was excluded. Diagnoses relied on clinical symptoms, serum thyroxine and TRAb, thyroid ultrasound and orbital computed tomography. Ficoll-Paque density gradient centrifugation was used to isolate PBMCs from 10 ml of fresh peripheral blood. Total RNA was extracted using Trizol reagent, and RNA quality was assessed on an Agilent 2100 Bioanalyzer. What the work shows at the level of the full study, not this receptor alone: Ophthalmopathy was separated from stable hyperthyroidism by a 13 V-J signature model, with about 86% sensitivity and approximately 81% specificity obtained in cross-validation and 80%/75% obtained in testing. Sample size was not statistically predetermined, and investigators were not blinded to group allocation. Most expanded thyroid clonotypes (frequency above 0.001) were also found in blood, which suggests that blood repertoires may mirror thyroid immune responses. During validation, the model predicted progression to ophthalmopathy a median of roughly 7.1 months ahead of onset, with just under 71% sensitivity and around 73% specificity.

This clonotype was found a few times. The antigen it recognizes is unknown. No base quality information exists; no much larger clone differs at one position. V loses 3 bases, J loses 1 base, and the germline ends lie 12 bases apart. The CDR3 sequence holds 15 residues, the cysteine and phenylalanine included. CDR3 DNA is the only sequence kept; it has 45 bases, read in frame from the first base. The germline V gene sets CDR1 to MGHDK and CDR2 to SYGVNS. Amplification of TCR beta CDR3 regions was carried out from RNA transcripts. The TCR CDR3 was subjected to a first round of RT-PCR using the HTBI primer set and the Qiagen OneStep RT-PCR kit. The libraries were constructed in a second round of multiplex PCR and then size-selected and purified. The libraries were sequenced on an Illumina HiSeq2000 using paired-end 100 bp reads. Concerning the study's data processing: Raw data were processed with SOAPnuke, discarding reads with adapters, uncalled bases, mean Phred below 15, or no exact constant-primer or identifier match. High-quality paired reads were merged using COPE v1.2.5, and each unique nucleotide sequence was defined as a clonotype. MiTCR v1.1 was used to align the clonotypes against IMGT TRBV, TRBD and TRBJ reference segments. The analysis included only V-J combinations with a frequency above 0.0001, which together covered around 99% of the repertoires. The TCS score was defined as F50 (clonal expansion) divided by E x V (chaos), with BLOSUM62-based TCRdist calculated between CDR3 peptides within each V-J. Welch's t-statistics and random forest reduced 500 to 550 V-J features to 10 to 15, which were used in a naive Bayes classifier (R e1071). TCRdb itself trimmed the public reads at Q25 with fastp, ran MiXCR and retained productive beta chains. Rows with a matching CDR3 protein are joined into one entry that keeps the most common DNA and genes. The V and J calls were not made by the authors but by TCRdb's processing. In all, the sample holds about 400,000 distinct CDR3 sequences, and over 11% of those were seen once. The biggest ten clones account for approximately 29% of the sample.

Sequencing was done on a sample of blood. This TCR derives from a man between 50 and 59 years old with Graves' ophthalmopathy. Recombination linked TRBV25-1 to TRBJ2-5, with a weak D call of TRBD2 (5 bases match). The CDR3 protein: CASSEPMGSQETQYF. The nucleotide sequence reads as follows: TGTGCCAGCAGTGAGCCGATGGGGAGCCAAGAGACCCAGTACTTC.